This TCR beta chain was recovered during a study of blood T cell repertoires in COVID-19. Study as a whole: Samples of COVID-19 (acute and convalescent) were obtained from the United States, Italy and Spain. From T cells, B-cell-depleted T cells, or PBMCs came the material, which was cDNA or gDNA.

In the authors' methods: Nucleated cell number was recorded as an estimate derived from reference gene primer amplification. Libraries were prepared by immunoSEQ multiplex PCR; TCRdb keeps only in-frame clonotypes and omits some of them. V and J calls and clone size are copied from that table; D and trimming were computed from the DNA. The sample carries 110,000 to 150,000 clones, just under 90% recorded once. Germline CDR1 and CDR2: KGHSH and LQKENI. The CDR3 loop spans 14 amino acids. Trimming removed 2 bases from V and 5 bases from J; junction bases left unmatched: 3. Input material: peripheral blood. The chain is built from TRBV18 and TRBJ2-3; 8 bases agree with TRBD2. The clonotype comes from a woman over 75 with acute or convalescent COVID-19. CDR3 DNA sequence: TGTGCCAGCTCACCAGTCGGGGGGGAAGATACGCAGTATTTT. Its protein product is CASSPVGGEDTQYF.